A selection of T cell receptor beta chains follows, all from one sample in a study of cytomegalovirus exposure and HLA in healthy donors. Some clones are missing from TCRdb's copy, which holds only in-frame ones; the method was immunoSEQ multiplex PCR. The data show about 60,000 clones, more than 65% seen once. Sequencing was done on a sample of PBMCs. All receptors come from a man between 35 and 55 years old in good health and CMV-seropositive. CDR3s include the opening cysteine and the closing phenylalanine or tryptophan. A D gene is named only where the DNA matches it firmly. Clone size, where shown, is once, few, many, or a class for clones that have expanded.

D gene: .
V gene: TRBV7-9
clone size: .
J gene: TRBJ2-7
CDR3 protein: CASSLGDSYEQYF
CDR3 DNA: TGTGCCAGCAGCTTAGGAGACAGCTACGAGCAGTACTTC

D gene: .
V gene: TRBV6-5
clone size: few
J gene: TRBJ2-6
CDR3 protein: CASSFTRFSGANVLTF
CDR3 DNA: TGTGCCAGCAGTTTTACTAGGTTCTCTGGGGCCAACGTCCTGACTTTC

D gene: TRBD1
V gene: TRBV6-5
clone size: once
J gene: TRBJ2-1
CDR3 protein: CASSYYRQGAGNEQFF
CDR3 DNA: TGTGCCAGCAGTTACTATCGACAGGGGGCGGGCAATGAGCAGTTCTTC

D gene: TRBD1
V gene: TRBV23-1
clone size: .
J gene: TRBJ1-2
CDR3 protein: CASSQWDRGSGYTF
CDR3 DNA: TGCGCCAGCAGTCAATGGGACAGGGGAAGTGGCTACACCTTC

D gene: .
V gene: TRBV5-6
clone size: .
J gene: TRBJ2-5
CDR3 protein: CASSLITLQETQYF
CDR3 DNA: TGTGCCAGCAGCTTGATCACCCTACAAGAGACCCAGTACTTC

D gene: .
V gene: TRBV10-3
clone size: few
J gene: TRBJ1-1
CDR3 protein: CAISGTGTEAFF
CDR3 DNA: TGTGCCATCAGTGGCACAGGGACTGAAGCTTTCTTT

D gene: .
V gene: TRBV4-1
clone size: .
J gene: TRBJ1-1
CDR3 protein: CASSQDRTRSEAFF
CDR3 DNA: TGCGCCAGCAGCCAAGATAGGACAAGGAGCGAAGCTTTCTTT

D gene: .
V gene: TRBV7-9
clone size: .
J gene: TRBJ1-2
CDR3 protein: CASAVLYREYGYTF
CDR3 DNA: TGTGCCAGCGCCGTTCTATACAGGGAGTATGGCTACACCTTC

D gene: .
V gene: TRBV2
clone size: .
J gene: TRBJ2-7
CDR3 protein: CASSEGKGVAYEQYF
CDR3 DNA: TGTGCCAGCAGTGAAGGAAAAGGGGTGGCCTACGAGCAGTACTTC

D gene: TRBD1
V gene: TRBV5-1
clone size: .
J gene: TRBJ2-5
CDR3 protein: CASSRGQGAVETQYF
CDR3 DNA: TGCGCCAGCAGTAGGGGACAGGGGGCGGTCGAGACCCAGTACTTC

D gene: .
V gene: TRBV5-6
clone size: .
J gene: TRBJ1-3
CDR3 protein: CASSLIAGSSGNTIYF
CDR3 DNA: TGTGCCAGCAGCTTGATTGCAGGAAGCTCTGGAAACACCATATATTTT

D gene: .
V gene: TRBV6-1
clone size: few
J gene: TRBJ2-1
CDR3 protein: CASSEFKELPYNEQFF
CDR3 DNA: TGTGCCAGCAGTGAGTTCAAGGAGTTACCCTACAATGAGCAGTTCTTC

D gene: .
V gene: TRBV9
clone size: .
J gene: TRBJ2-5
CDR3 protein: CASSVPGGQETQYF
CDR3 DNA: TGTGCCAGCAGCGTCCCCGGGGGCCAAGAGACCCAGTACTTC

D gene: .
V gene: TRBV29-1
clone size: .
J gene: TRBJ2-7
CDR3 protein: CSVERDNSYEQYF
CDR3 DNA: TGCAGCGTTGAACGGGACAACTCCTACGAGCAGTACTTC

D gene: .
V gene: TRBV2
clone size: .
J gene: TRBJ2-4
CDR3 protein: CASSRVSIKNIQYF
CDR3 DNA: TGTGCCAGCAGTCGAGTCTCAATCAAAAACATTCAGTACTTC

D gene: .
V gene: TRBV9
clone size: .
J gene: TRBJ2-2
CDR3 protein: CASSVVSNTGELFF
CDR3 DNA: TGTGCCAGCAGCGTAGTTAGTAACACCGGGGAGCTGTTTTTT

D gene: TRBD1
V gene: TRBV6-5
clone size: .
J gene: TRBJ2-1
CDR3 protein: CATKQGADNEQFF
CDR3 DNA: TGTGCCACCAAACAGGGGGCTGACAATGAGCAGTTCTTC